This entry lists 25 T cell receptor beta chains sequenced from one sample in a study of blood T cell repertoires in COVID-19. The data were produced by immunoSEQ multiplex PCR, yet TCRdb's version contains in-frame clones alone and is incomplete. In the table there are under 350,000 clones, about nine tenths of which are singletons. The sample taken for sequencing was PBMCs or T cells enriched from blood (not recorded which). Receptors were obtained from a woman aged 40 to 50 who had recovered from COVID-19.

The V gene is TRBV19, the J gene TRBJ1-2; D uncertain. Germline V gene sequence: CDR1 LNHDA, CDR2 SQIVND (reference sequence). The CDR3 totals 14 residues. V was shortened by 8 bases and J by 4 bases, with 17 bases between the two germline ends. The CDR3 spells CASWSFAGVYGYTF. The CDR3 bases are TGTGCCAGTTGGAGTTTTGCGGGAGTCTATGGCTACACCTTC.

This chain uses TRBV2 with TRBJ1-5; D might be TRBD1 (6 bases). Germline-derived CDR1 and CDR2 are SNHLY and FYNNEI. The CDR3 extends over 14 amino acids. Trimming left V 5 bases short and J 4 bases short, with 12 bases between. CDR3 sequence: CASSRDRRNQPQHF. DNA of the CDR3: TGTGCCAGCAGTCGAGACAGGCGGAATCAGCCCCAGCATTTT.

This clone has a single count. The chain employs TRBV11-2 and TRBJ2-1, with D possibly being TRBD2 (5 bases). CDR1 SGHAT and CDR2 FQNNGV come from the germline V gene. CDR3 length equals 17 residues. Trimming took 6 bases from V and 2 from J, leaving 20 bases between them. The CDR3 DNA follows: TGTGCCAGCAGTCTCAGGAGCGGCCTCAGCCCCTACAATGAGCAGTTCTTC. Translated: CASSLRSGLSPYNEQFF.

The chain joins TRBV7-2 to TRBJ2-1; 9 bases match TRBD2. Germline V gene sequence: CDR1 SGHTA, CDR2 FQGNSA. J was trimmed by 4 bases and V by 2 bases; bases with no gene match: 12. The CDR3 runs 18 residues. The chain's CDR3 is CASSLNPPRLAEYNEQFF. CDR3 nucleotides: TGTGCCAGCAGCTTAAACCCACCTAGACTAGCGGAGTACAATGAGCAGTTCTTC.

The chain carries TRBV12-5 and TRBJ1-4; D ambiguous. The CDR3 runs to 16 residues. Germline lookup yields CDR1 LGHNT and CDR2 FRNRAP. Trimming took 0 bases from V and 1 from J, leaving 9 bases between them. The CDR3 protein is CASGLVREGTNEKLFF. In DNA, the CDR3 is TGTGCTAGTGGTTTGGTACGGGAGGGAACTAATGAAAAACTGTTTTTT.

V gene TRBV12-3 or TRBV12-4 combines with J gene TRBJ2-7; the D is unclear. This CDR3 is 13 amino acids long. V lost 4 bases and J 3 bases, leaving 10 bases between the germline ends. The CDR3 region has the DNA TGTGCCAGCAGTTCAGGTACCCTCTACGAGCAGTACTTC. This codes for CASSSGTLYEQYF.

This clone was observed once. The chain links TRBV5-1 to TRBJ1-6; TRBD1 agrees at 7 bases. The CDR3 is 13 residues long. Germline trimming cut 6 bases from V and 5 bases from J; bases unmatched to any gene: 2. Per the germline V gene, CDR1 is SGHRS and CDR2 is YFSETQ. In nucleotides, the CDR3 is TGCGCCAGCAAAGGGACAGATAATTCACCCCTCCACTTT. Translated: CASKGTDNSPLHF.

This clone was observed a few times. V usage is TRBV7-2 and J usage is TRBJ1-1; maybe TRBD1 (5 bases). The CDR3 consists of 14 residues. Trimming took 0 bases from V and 4 from J, leaving 9 bases between them. Germline V lookup: CDR1 SGHTA, CDR2 FQGNSA. The CDR3 coding sequence is TGTGCCAGCAGCTTAGCAGGGGTGGCCACTGAAGCTTTCTTT. Amino acids: CASSLAGVATEAFF.

The V gene is TRBV24-1, the J gene TRBJ2-1; weak D call: TRBD1 (5 bases). V was shortened by 4 bases and J by 9 bases, with 12 bases between the two germline ends. In germline, CDR1 is KGHDR, CDR2 SFDVKD. The CDR3 sequence is 13 residues long. CDR3: CATSEPNRGEQFF. CDR3 bases: TGTGCCACCAGTGAGCCCAATAGGGGTGAGCAGTTCTTC.

There are a few counts of this clone. The J gene is TRBJ1-2, the V gene TRBV6-5; 8 bases line up with TRBD1. The germline V gene has CDR1 MNHEY and CDR2 SVGAGI. Unmatched junction bases numbered 6, after V lost 6 bases and J lost 6 bases. The CDR3 covers 13 residues. CDR3 DNA: TGTGCCAGCAGGTGGACAGGGTTCAATGGCTACACCTTC. As protein: CASRWTGFNGYTF.

V and J are TRBV6-5 and TRBJ1-2, with 11 nucleotides matching TRBD1. V lost 6 bases, J lost 4 bases, and 4 bases stayed unmatched. The germline CDR1 and CDR2 sequences are MNHEY and SVGAGI. The CDR3 runs 14 residues. CDR3 coding DNA: TGTGCCAGCAGGGGGACAGGGGGAGGCTATGGCTACACCTTC. It encodes CASRGTGGGYGYTF.

The chain is built from TRBV5-1 and TRBJ1-2; no reliable D call. This CDR3 has 17 residues. V lost 2 bases, J lost 0 bases, and 17 bases lay in between. CDR1 is SGHRS, CDR2 YFSETQ, per germline. The CDR3 spells CASSLYSGFVANYGYTF. DNA for the CDR3: TGCGCCAGCAGCTTATACAGTGGCTTCGTCGCTAACTATGGCTACACCTTC.

The V and J genes are TRBV9 and TRBJ1-1; the D is unclear. This CDR3 has 13 amino acids. V lost 4 bases and J 10 bases, leaving 17 bases between the germline ends. The germline V gene has CDR1 SGDLS and CDR2 YYNGEE. CDR3 sequence (DNA): TGTGCCAGCAGCCCGGCGGAGACTGGAGGAGCTTTCTTT. Amino acids: CASSPAETGGAFF.

J is TRBJ2-1 and V is TRBV10-1; D unresolved. CDR3 size: 12 residues. Germline V gives CDR1 WNHNN, CDR2 SYGVQD (reference sequence). Between the trimmed V and J ends, which lost 8 bases and 9 bases, there was a span of 14 bases. For the CDR3, the DNA is TGCGCCAGCGTGTTGGCAGCGAGTGAGCAGTTCTTC. Amino acids: CASVLAASEQFF.

CDR3 protein: CASSSGGTGSYQPQHF. Here the CDR3 DNA reads TGTGCCAGCAGCTCTGGAGGGACAGGGAGTTATCAGCCCCAGCATTTT. J is TRBJ1-5 and V is TRBV7-2; 9 bases map to TRBD1. The V segment lost 4 bases and the J segment 5 bases; nucleotides outside the gene matches: 9. Looked up from germline, CDR1 is SGHTA and CDR2 is FQGNSA. The CDR3 is made up of 16 amino acids.

V is TRBV11-2 and J is TRBJ2-7, with D tentatively TRBD2 (6 bases). V was cut by 5 bases and J by 7 bases, with 18 bases left in between. There are 14 residues in the CDR3. Germline V gene data show CDR1 as SGHAT and CDR2 as FQNNGV. The CDR3, as DNA: TGTGCCAGCAGCCCTCCCGGCAGGGCGGGGGAGCAGTACTTC. This sequence encodes CASSPPGRAGEQYF.

The J gene is TRBJ1-3, the V gene TRBV6-5, with 9 positions matching TRBD1. J lost 4 bases, V lost 6 bases, and 4 bases had no gene match. The germline CDR1 and CDR2 sequences are MNHEY and SVGAGI. The CDR3 runs to 14 residues. The CDR3 bases are TGTGCCAGCAGCTGGGGACAGGGAGGAAACACCATATATTTT. This encodes CASSWGQGGNTIYF.

V usage is TRBV5-4 and J usage is TRBJ2-1, with TRBD2 as a possible D gene (6 bases). V dropped 0 bases and J dropped 0 bases, with 10 bases sitting between them. Looked up from germline, CDR1 is SGHNT and CDR2 is YYREEE (reference sequence). The CDR3 sequence is 16 residues long. In DNA, the CDR3 is TGTGCCAGCAGCTTGGGGACTACACGCTCCTACAATGAGCAGTTCTTC. This sequence encodes CASSLGTTRSYNEQFF.

The chain combines TRBV7-2 with TRBJ1-2, with 7 bases fitting TRBD1. The ends lost 6 bases at V and 0 bases at J; junction bases unmatched: 10. The germline V gene encodes CDR1 SGHTA and CDR2 FQGNSA. CDR3 length: 16 residues. The CDR3 loop is CASSLYGTVTNYGYTF. Written as DNA, the CDR3 is TGTGCCAGCAGTTTATATGGGACAGTCACTAACTATGGCTACACCTTC.

The chain employs TRBV27 and TRBJ1-4; 7 nucleotides match TRBD1. V dropped 4 bases and J dropped 7; count of bases not matched to a gene: 6. The CDR3 is made up of 14 amino acids. The germline CDR1 and CDR2 sequences are MNHEY and SMNVEV (reference sequence). Written as DNA, the CDR3 is TGTGCCAGCAGTTACAGGGGACGGACTGAAAAACTGTTTTTT. Its translation: CASSYRGRTEKLFF. The variable domain in full, with the rest retrieved from reference TRBV27 and TRBJ1-4, is EAQVTQNPRYLITVTGKKLTVTCSQNMNHEYMSWYRQDPGLGLRQIYYSMNVEVTDKGDVPEGYKVSRKEKRNFPLILESPSPNQTSLYFCASSYRGRTEKLFFGSGTQLSVL.

To note about this clone: The junction departs from the called germline gene at one end, perhaps through a read error. The J gene is TRBJ2-5, the V gene TRBV5-1, with 12 bases that match TRBD2. The CDR3 extends over 14 amino acids. Germline assignment: CDR1 SGHRS and CDR2 YFSETQ. The CDR3 sequence: CASRYGLAGLTRDF. CDR3 bases: TGCGCCAGCAGATATGGACTAGCGGGACTGACCCGTGACTTC.

This clone was seen a single time. The CDR3 DNA reads as TGCGCCAGCAGCTCAGGGTTCCGCACTGAAGCTTTCTTT. Protein product: CASSSGFRTEAFF. This chain links TRBV4-1 with TRBJ1-1; perhaps TRBD1 as D (5 bases). CDR3 length: 13 amino acids. The germline CDR1 and CDR2 sequences are MGHRA and YSYEKL. Trimming took 5 bases from V and 4 from J, leaving 11 bases between them.

V gene TRBV9 combines with J gene TRBJ2-3; unclear D gene. Trimming shortened V by 0 bases and J by 1 base, and 6 bases separated the two germline ends. CDR3 length: 14 amino acids. From germline, CDR1 is SGDLS and CDR2 YYNGEE. DNA of the CDR3: TGTGCCAGCAGCGTAGCGTCCCGCACAGATACGCAGTATTTT. Protein: CASSVASRTDTQYF.

This clone appeared a single time. The chain recombines TRBV7-9 with TRBJ2-3; perhaps TRBD1 as D (5 bases). The CDR3 loop spans 12 amino acids. V dropped 8 bases and J dropped 5 bases, with 11 bases sitting between them. From germline, CDR1 is SEHNR and CDR2 FQNEAQ (reference sequence). The CDR3 protein is CASAKTGDTQYF. CDR3 coding DNA: TGTGCCAGCGCTAAAACAGGAGATACGCAGTATTTT.

The rearrangement joins TRBV5-1 to TRBJ2-5; 9 nucleotides align to TRBD2. This CDR3 spans 16 amino acids. Germline CDR1 is SGHRS and CDR2 is YFSETQ. V lost 0 bases and J lost 4; bases outside the gene matches: 7. CDR3 in amino acids: CASSLGLAARGETQYF. CDR3 coding DNA: TGCGCCAGCAGCTTGGGACTAGCGGCCAGGGGAGAGACCCAGTACTTC.